This is a list of T cell receptor beta chains from one sample in a study of T cells expressing NK-cell markers. After re-calling the 5' RACE reads, TCRdb lists one entry per CDR3 protein, DNA absent. This sample's table reports a few hundred thousand distinct CDR3 sequences. The sample comprised blood T cells: a sorted CD56 or NKG2C T cell subset, CD4+ or CD8+ T cells, or bulk PBMC T cells (not recorded which). These receptors came from a woman between 45 and 65 years old in good health. CDR3s include the opening cysteine and the closing phenylalanine or tryptophan.

TRBV20-1,TRBJ2-3,CSARGGTSGGPTDTQYF
TRBV12-3/TRBV12-4,TRBJ1-1,CASSHQGDTEAFF
TRBV5-1,TRBJ1-2,CASRQGAANYGYTF
TRBV7-7,TRBJ2-2,CASSPGTSGRAGELFF
TRBV28,TRBJ2-3,CASSLWASMSGTDTQYF
TRBV20-1,TRBJ2-1,CSARVPGLNNEQFF
TRBV27,TRBJ1-5,CASSLSATGDNQPQHF
TRBV7-9,TRBJ2-2,CASSLLTRSGGELFF
TRBV4-2,TRBJ2-1,CASGSGEVYNEQFF
TRBV4-1,TRBJ2-5,CASSQVENSGHQETQYF
TRBV29-1,TRBJ2-2,CSVGDPGATGELFF
TRBV5-6,TRBJ2-7,CASSLAMGQTYEQYF
TRBV7-9,TRBJ2-4,CASSIGTSPRNIQYF
TRBV6-2/TRBV6-3,TRBJ2-1,CASSYLTWDRVYNEQFF
TRBV5-8,TRBJ2-5,CASSLNGQPQETQYF
TRBV7-9,TRBJ1-2,CASSLSGQGGYGYTF
TRBV20-1,TRBJ2-5,CSVPPGLAGLQETQYF
TRBV7-2,TRBJ1-3,CASSLGPVSGNTIYF
TRBV12-3/TRBV12-4,TRBJ1-1,CASSKGTVWTGMNTEAFF
TRBV5-1,TRBJ1-1,CASSFLGASTEAFF
TRBV5-1,TRBJ1-5,CASSLDPNQPQHF
TRBV5-1,TRBJ1-4,CASSIGTLSTNEKLFF
TRBV30,TRBJ2-1,CAWSRGLAGGHDEQFF
TRBV4-1,TRBJ2-3,CASSQFPSAATDTQYF
TRBV7-8,TRBJ1-4,CASSQWTGPNEKLFF
TRBV12-3/TRBV12-4,TRBJ2-1,CASSLGSGRVTEFF
TRBV29-1,TRBJ2-1,CSVVGQGQGQFF